This T cell receptor (beta chain) was sequenced during a study of blood T cells in healthy people across ages. General study results and limits: Naive CD4+ cells and diversity were both higher in long-lived donors than in aged donors.

The CDR3 is 15 amino acids. The V gene lost 5 bases and the J gene lost 1 base, with 13 bases spanning the gap. Germline CDR1 KGHDR, CDR2 SFDVKD. In this sample, this clonotype turned up a few times. Its cognate antigen is unknown. For the second PCR, which ran for 7 to 11 cycles, a sample-barcoded 5' primer and a J-beta primer mix were used. Per-sample output comprised a minimum of 2.5 million paired-end reads containing CDR3. TCRdb reprocessed the 5' RACE reads via MiXCR and lists one record per CDR3 protein. The table shows about 1.4 million distinct CDR3 sequences, with approximately 60% occurring only once.

This receptor was obtained from a man between 18 and 29 years old in good health. Sequencing was carried out using blood. The chain joins TRBV24-1 to TRBJ1-2; D is undetermined. CDR3 coding DNA: TGTGCCACCAGTGGGCAGGAGACCCTTAACTATGGCTACACCTTC. Residues: CATSGQETLNYGYTF.